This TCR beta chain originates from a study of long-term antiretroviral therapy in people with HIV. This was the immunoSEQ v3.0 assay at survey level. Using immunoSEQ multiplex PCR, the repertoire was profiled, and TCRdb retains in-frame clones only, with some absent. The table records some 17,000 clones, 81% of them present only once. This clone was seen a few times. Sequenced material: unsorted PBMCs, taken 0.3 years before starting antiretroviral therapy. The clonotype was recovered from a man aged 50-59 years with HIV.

The CDR3 DNA is TGTGCCAGCAGCTTATCAGGGACCCAGTACTTC. Residues: CASSLSGTQYF. The rearrangement links TRBV7-2 to TRBJ2-5; D remains unclear. The CDR3 extends over 11 amino acids. V shed 2 bases and J shed 7 bases, with 5 bases lying between them. The germline CDR1 and CDR2 sequences are SGHTA and FQGNSA.